This T cell receptor beta chain was sequenced in a study of blood T cell repertoires in COVID-19. Assay used: immunoSEQ multiplex PCR; TCRdb lists only in-frame clones, some missing. The profile covers about 240,000 clones, with approximately 90% appearing a single time and 4.1% taken by the ten largest. This clone was found a few times. The identical CDR3 is also encoded by other nucleotide sequences in the sample. V gave up 2 bases and J gave up 6 bases, with 4 bases separating them. Looked up from germline, CDR1 is MDHEN and CDR2 is SYDVKM. The CDR3 length is 12 residues. Two consecutive negative NP/OP PCR tests, clearance, or resolved symptoms defined Cohort 3 recovery.

This TCR derives from a woman aged 25 to 39 who had recovered from COVID-19. V gene TRBV28 combines with J gene TRBJ2-2; unclear D gene. Specimen: PBMCs or T cells enriched from blood (not recorded which). In DNA form, the CDR3 reads TGTGCCAGCAGTTTACTCTCCGGGGAGCTGTTTTTT. This sequence encodes CASSLLSGELFF. Based on the CDR3 plus reference TRBV28 and TRBJ2-2, the full variable domain is DVKVTQSSRYLVKRTGEKVFLECVQDMDHENMFWYRQDPGLGLRLIYFSYDVKMKEKGDIPEGYSVSREKKERFSLILESASTNQTSMYLCASSLLSGELFFGEGSRLTVL.